The 30 T cell receptor beta chains below all came from one sample that was sequenced in a study of vaccination and CD4 T cells after COVID-19. The Oncomine TCR Beta short-read assay sequenced DNA from cultured CD4+ T cells. TCRdb redid the calling of the PCR reads with MiXCR, one entry per CDR3 protein. The sample includes 20,000 to 25,000 distinct CDR3 sequences, 30% to 35% of them seen just once. These TCRs' antigens remain unknown. Time point of the sample: late sampling 161 to 241 days after vaccination in a few convalescent patients. Treatment in this sample: approximately 9-day PBMC culture with coronavirus spike peptide pools or control peptides (ViraFEST assay). The sample in question was CD4+ T cells from blood, cultured in vitro, obtained about 7 months after SARS-CoV-2 vaccination. The receptors come from a human donor who had recovered from COVID-19.

This clonotype turned up a few times. The gene calls are TRBV6-1 and TRBJ2-5; D tentatively fits TRBD1 or TRBD2 (6 bases each). Germline V lookup: CDR1 MNHNS, CDR2 SASEGT. The ends were cut back, 5 bases at V and 9 bases at J, with 22 bases in the middle. CDR3 size: 15 residues. The CDR3 reads CASSPSPQGLNAQYF. In DNA, the CDR3 is TGTGCCAGCAGTCCCAGCCCACAGGGACTGAATGCCCAGTACTTC.

V gene TRBV20-1 combines with J gene TRBJ2-3; D remains unclear. Per germline, CDR1 DFQATT and CDR2 SNEGSKA (reference sequence). The CDR3 is 11 amino acids. V shed 1 base and J shed 6 bases, with 5 bases lying between them. CDR3 region: CSARGSDTQYF. The CDR3 nucleotides are TGCAGTGCTAGAGGTAGCGATACGCAGTATTTT.

The rearrangement joins TRBV20-1 to TRBJ2-1, with 8 bases fitting TRBD2. The V gene's germline CDR1 is DFQATT and CDR2 SNEGSKA (reference sequence). V gave up 5 bases and J gave up 5 bases; unmatched junction bases: 8. There are 14 residues in the CDR3. The CDR3 region is CSALTGTRNNEQFF. In DNA, the CDR3 is TGCAGTGCTCTCACCGGGACTAGGAACAATGAGCAGTTCTTC.

A few counts support this clonotype. The CDR3 spells CASAMAPTPVGEQYF. CDR3 in DNA: TGCGCCAGTGCCATGGCTCCGACGCCCGTGGGGGAGCAGTACTTC. The chain couples TRBV4-3 to TRBJ2-7; D remains unclear. Germline loops: CDR1 LGHNA, CDR2 YSLEER. This CDR3 spans 15 amino acids. The ends were cut back, 9 bases at V and 7 bases at J, with 25 bases in the middle.

This clonotype was seen more than once but under ten times. The chain is built from TRBV7-3 and TRBJ2-1; 8 nucleotides agree with TRBD2. Germline CDR1 is SGHTA and CDR2 is FQGTGA. Trimming at V came to 5 bases and at J to 3 bases, leaving 0 bases not matched to a gene. The CDR3 has 13 residues. CDR3 DNA sequence: TGTGCCAGCAGCGGGACTAGCTACAATGAGCAGTTCTTC. The encoded protein is CASSGTSYNEQFF.

This clonotype has just a few counts. This chain joins TRBV6-2 or TRBV6-3 and TRBJ1-1, with D tentatively TRBD1 (5 bases). The germline V gene encodes CDR1 MNHEY and CDR2 SVGEGT. Trimming took off 11 bases at V and 5 bases at J, with 12 bases between the two ends. This CDR3 spans 11 amino acids. CDR3 protein: CASGGRTEAFF. The CDR3 nucleotides read TGTGCCTCTGGGGGACGAACTGAAGCTTTCTTT.

The chain couples TRBV11-1 to TRBJ2-7; 9 bases map to TRBD1. CDR1 and CDR2 (germline): SGHAT, FQDESV (reference sequence). The CDR3 runs 15 residues. V trimming: 6 bases; J trimming: 3 bases; junction bases outside the gene matches: 9. The CDR3, as DNA: TGTGCCAGCAGTAGTCCCGGGACAGGGATCTACGAGCAGTACTTC. Translated, it gives CASSSPGTGIYEQYF. The full variable domain, rest sourced from reference TRBV11-1 and TRBJ2-7, is EAEVAQSPRYKITEKSQAVAFWCDPISGHATLYWYRQILGQGPELLVQFQDESVVDDSQLPKDRFSAERLKGVDSTLKIQPAELGDSAMYLCASSSPGTGIYEQYFGPGTRLTVT.

This clonotype occurred a few times. This chain connects TRBV20-1 to TRBJ2-1; a possible D gene is TRBD2 (6 bases). The germline V and J ends were trimmed by 3 bases and 0 bases, with 12 bases remaining between them. The CDR3 has 15 residues. Germline CDR1 is DFQATT and CDR2 is SNEGSKA (reference sequence). The DNA of the CDR3 is TGCAGTGCTAGTAGGGCGGGGAGCTCCTACAATGAGCAGTTCTTC. Its translation is CSASRAGSSYNEQFF.

The chain links TRBV7-8 to TRBJ2-4; D is ambiguous. Trimming removed 3 bases at V and 5 bases at J, with 5 bases between. The CDR3 consists of 12 residues. Germline-derived CDR1 and CDR2 are SGHVS and FQNEAQ. CDR3 sequence (DNA): TGTGCCAGCAGCTTGCAGGAAAACATTCAGTACTTC. Translated: CASSLQENIQYF.

This clonotype was seen a few times. The chain uses TRBV24-1 and TRBJ1-5, with D tentatively TRBD1 (5 bases). The germline V and J ends were trimmed by 2 bases and 5 bases, with 18 bases remaining between them. Germline assignment: CDR1 KGHDR and CDR2 SFDVKD. The CDR3 is made up of 17 amino acids. The CDR3: CATSDSKAWGKDQPQHF. CDR3 sequence (DNA): TGTGCCACCAGTGATTCTAAGGCCTGGGGGAAAGATCAGCCCCAGCATTTT.

V is TRBV20-1 and J is TRBJ2-7; D may be TRBD1 (6 bases). V lost 3 bases and J 3 bases, leaving 15 bases between the germline ends. The germline CDR1 and CDR2 sequences are DFQATT and SNEGSKA (reference sequence). The CDR3 length is 14 residues. The CDR3 DNA follows: TGCAGTGCTAGCCCGACAGGAACCGGCTACGAGCAGTACTTC. Translating it yields CSASPTGTGYEQYF.

The chain is built from TRBV6-1 and TRBJ2-1, with 8 bases lining up with TRBD2. CDR3 size: 13 residues. V trimming: 5 bases; J trimming: 12 bases; junction bases outside the gene matches: 9. Germline lookup yields CDR1 MNHNS and CDR2 SASEGT. The CDR3 DNA follows: TGTGCCAGCAGTCCGGGCGGGAGGTCCCGGCAGTTCTTC. Its translation: CASSPGGRSRQFF.

The rearrangement links TRBV7-8 to TRBJ1-1, with D perhaps matching TRBD1 (5 bases). The germline V gene encodes CDR1 SGHVS and CDR2 FQNEAQ. Deletions cut 2 bases from V and 8 bases from J, with 18 bases between. This CDR3 spans 15 amino acids. The CDR3 DNA follows: TGTGCCAGCAGCTTAATCCAGGGCGGCACCGAAGAAGCTTTCTTT. Translating it yields CASSLIQGGTEEAFF.

This clonotype was observed a few times. This chain connects TRBV28 to TRBJ1-2; the D gene is possibly TRBD1 (6 bases). The CDR3 length is 14 residues. V lost 2 bases and J 7 bases, leaving 14 bases between the germline ends. CDR1 is MDHEN, CDR2 SYDVKM, per germline. The CDR3 sequence: CASSLQGPRVGYTF. CDR3 sequence (DNA): TGTGCCAGCAGTTTACAGGGGCCCAGGGTTGGCTACACCTTC.

The sample holds a few counts of this clonotype. This chain uses TRBV15 with TRBJ2-7, with D perhaps TRBD2 (5 bases). Germline V gene sequence: CDR1 LNHNV, CDR2 YYDKDF (reference sequence). CDR3 length: 15 residues. Trimming took off 4 bases at V and 2 bases at J, with 15 bases between the two ends. In nucleotides, the CDR3 is TGTGCCACCAGCACAAGAGGTCCACTAGCCTACGAGCAGTACTTC. Encoded protein: CATSTRGPLAYEQYF.

This chain uses TRBV24-1 with TRBJ1-2; D remains unclear. V gave up 10 bases and J gave up 7 bases, with 18 bases separating them. In germline, CDR1 is KGHDR, CDR2 SFDVKD. The CDR3 contains 13 residues. CDR3 DNA sequence: TGTGCCACGAGTCCCGGGCTGGAGGGTGGCTACACCTTC. Protein: CATSPGLEGGYTF.

The rearrangement joins TRBV20-1 to TRBJ1-6, with D unresolved. The CDR3 totals 16 residues. Trimming removed 4 bases from V and 4 bases from J, with 17 bases in between. Germline V gene lookup returns CDR1 DFQATT and CDR2 SNEGSKA (reference sequence). The DNA for the CDR3 is TGCAGTGCTAAACCGCCAGGCCAATTTTATAATTCACCCCTCCACTTT. It is translated as CSAKPPGQFYNSPLHF.

The chain employs TRBV20-1 and TRBJ2-2; D uncertain. V shed 0 bases and J shed 6 bases, with 2 bases lying between them. Germline loops: CDR1 DFQATT, CDR2 SNEGSKA (reference sequence). CDR3 length: 11 amino acids. CDR3 bases: TGCAGTGCTAGAGATTCCGGGGAGCTGTTTTTT. As protein: CSARDSGELFF.

The V and J genes are TRBV29-1 and TRBJ1-2, with TRBD1 as a possible D gene (5 bases). This CDR3 contains 17 residues. Germline CDR1 is SQVTM and CDR2 is ANQGSEA. V was cut by 4 bases and J by 5 bases, with 26 bases left in between. For the CDR3, the DNA is TGCAGCGTTGGGGGGGGGATGGCAGGGCCCTCCTCATATGGCTACACCTTC. Translated: CSVGGGMAGPSSYGYTF. The complete variable domain, with remaining parts taken from reference TRBV29-1 and TRBJ1-2, reads SAVISQKPSRDICQRGTSLTIQCQVDSQVTMMFWYRQQPGQSLTLIATANQGSEATYESGFVIDKFPISRPNLTFSTLTVSNMSPEDSSIYLCSVGGGMAGPSSYGYTFGSGTRLTVV.

The chain combines TRBV20-1 with TRBJ2-3; D unclear. CDR3 length: 13 amino acids. The germline gives CDR1 DFQATT, CDR2 SNEGSKA (reference sequence). Trimming removed 0 bases from V and 3 bases from J, with 7 bases in between. The CDR3 here is CSARDLVTDTQYF. The CDR3 DNA reads TGCAGTGCTAGAGATCTCGTAACAGATACGCAGTATTTT.

This chain joins TRBV28 and TRBJ1-5; TRBD1 matches 9 bases. V lost 6 bases to trimming and J lost 4 bases; unmatched junction nucleotides: 7. CDR1 is MDHEN and CDR2 is SYDVKM in the germline V gene. The CDR3 has 15 amino acids. CDR3 region: CASRDPGQGNQPQHF. In DNA form, the CDR3 reads TGTGCCAGCAGGGATCCGGGACAGGGAAATCAGCCCCAGCATTTT. The full variable domain, rest sourced from reference TRBV28 and TRBJ1-5, is DVKVTQSSRYLVKRTGEKVFLECVQDMDHENMFWYRQDPGLGLRLIYFSYDVKMKEKGDIPEGYSVSREKKERFSLILESASTNQTSMYLCASRDPGQGNQPQHFGDGTRLSIL.

This clonotype was found a few times. The genes are TRBV10-1 and TRBJ2-1; 14 positions agree with TRBD2. J lost 8 bases, V lost 0 bases, and 6 bases had no gene match. The CDR3 has 17 residues. From germline, CDR1 is WNHNN and CDR2 SYGVQD (reference sequence). CDR3 nucleotides: TGCGCCAGCAGTGAGTCGATTGGGACTAGCGGGAGCGATGAGCAGTTCTTC. It is translated as CASSESIGTSGSDEQFF.

The rearrangement uses TRBV7-8 and TRBJ1-2; D remains ambiguous. The germline V gene has CDR1 SGHVS and CDR2 FQNEAQ. The CDR3 runs 13 residues. V was cut by 0 bases and J by 8 bases, with 10 bases left in between. CDR3 nucleotides: TGTGCCAGCAGCTTAGCGCCGACTCGGGGCTACACCTTC. As protein: CASSLAPTRGYTF.

For the CDR3, the DNA is TGTGCCAGCAGTTTAAACCGCTGGGCGGACGAAGGATTATACGAGCAGTACTTC. Amino acids: CASSLNRWADEGLYEQYF. This rearrangement joins TRBV28 to TRBJ2-7; no clear D gene. There are 18 residues in the CDR3. V lost 2 bases and J lost 4, with 24 bases in between. Germline lookup yields CDR1 MDHEN and CDR2 SYDVKM.

This chain joins TRBV28 and TRBJ2-6; either TRBD1 or TRBD2 may supply D (5 bases each). V was pared by 5 bases and J by 0 bases, with 14 bases between. The V gene's germline CDR1 is MDHEN and CDR2 SYDVKM. This CDR3 region has 17 residues. Here the CDR3 reads CASSNRQGDSGANVLTF. CDR3 bases: TGTGCCAGCAGTAATCGCCAGGGAGACTCTGGGGCCAACGTCCTGACTTTC.

The gene calls are TRBV20-1 and TRBJ2-5; 7 bases fit TRBD2. V was clipped by 5 bases and J by 5 bases; unmatched bases: 11. Germline V CDR1 and CDR2: DFQATT, SNEGSKA (reference sequence). The CDR3 has 14 amino acids. CDR3 protein: CSARSAGVLETQYF. The CDR3 region has the DNA TGCAGTGCTCGGTCTGCGGGAGTATTGGAGACCCAGTACTTC.

The V gene is TRBV28, the J gene TRBJ1-5; 10 positions match TRBD1. CDR1 and CDR2 from the germline V gene are MDHEN and SYDVKM. Unmatched junction bases numbered 1, after V lost 1 base and J lost 7 bases. The length of the CDR3 is 14 residues. CDR3 in amino acids: CASSLLGQGQPQHF. The CDR3 bases are TGTGCCAGCAGTTTATTGGGACAGGGGCAGCCCCAGCATTTT.

J is TRBJ2-2 and V is TRBV20-1; weak D call: TRBD2 (6 bases). The CDR3 runs 13 residues. Germline V lookup: CDR1 DFQATT, CDR2 SNEGSKA (reference sequence). Trimming took off 5 bases at V and 3 bases at J, with 10 bases between the two ends. CDR3 region: CSAYKRDTGELFF. In DNA form, the CDR3 reads TGCAGTGCTTACAAGCGGGACACCGGGGAGCTGTTTTTT.

This clonotype was recorded only once. The J gene is TRBJ1-6, the V gene TRBV7-9; 9 bases map to TRBD1. J gave up 10 bases and V 7 bases, and 17 bases lay outside the gene matches. Per germline, CDR1 SEHNR and CDR2 FQNEAQ (reference sequence). This CDR3 has 17 amino acids. CDR3 region: CASNPGTGRDAKSPLHF. The CDR3 coding sequence is TGTGCCAGCAACCCGGGGACAGGGAGGGATGCTAAGTCACCCCTCCACTTT.

The chain has TRBV6-5 and TRBJ1-2, with D possibly matching TRBD1 (5 bases). Looked up from germline, CDR1 is MNHEY and CDR2 is SVGAGI. The CDR3 has 14 amino acids. V was trimmed by 0 bases and J by 2 bases, leaving 7 bases between them. CDR3 residues: CASSYSGANYGYTF. The CDR3 DNA reads TGTGCCAGCAGTTACTCCGGGGCGAACTATGGCTACACCTTC.